This T cell receptor (beta chain) was recovered during a study of radiotherapy plus CTLA-4 blockade in lung cancer. The overall study: There were objective responses in roughly 17% of patients, and around 31% had disease control. Study-wide findings and caveats: The best prediction of response reportedly came from early blood T cell clone dynamics, with interferon-beta. Blood TCR clones of tumor origin expanded after radiotherapy plus ipilimumab.

This clone was recorded once. Its antigen is unknown. Only in-frame clones appear in the TCRdb table, and some are missing; sequencing was by immunoSEQ multiplex PCR. The data hold approximately 65,000 clones, with roughly 80% observed a single time. CDR3 length: 16 residues. Deletions cut 1 base from V and 4 bases from J, with 14 bases between. Germline V CDR1 and CDR2: LGHNA, YSLEER. Each patient with chemo-refractory metastatic non-small-cell lung cancer was treated with focal radiation plus CTLA-4 blockade using ipilimumab. The source was peripheral blood, collected from a patient treated with radiotherapy plus ipilimumab. The receptor comes from a human donor with non-small cell lung cancer who had a complete response to radiotherapy plus ipilimumab. The V gene is TRBV4-3, the J gene TRBJ1-3; no reliable D call. The CDR3 DNA is TGCGCCAGCAGCCAAGTATTAAGGAAAGGGGGAAACACCATATATTTT. Translating it yields CASSQVLRKGGNTIYF.